A selection of T cell receptor beta chains follows, all from one sample in a study of shared clonotypes between healthy human individuals. Profiling relied on immunoSEQ multiplex PCR, and the TCRdb table lists in-frame clones only, not all of them. Of roughly 2 million clones in the sample, approximately 94% were seen once. The sample consisted of naive CD8+ T cells sorted from blood. All receptors derive from a man aged 18 to 29 in good health. Each CDR3 is given with its conserved first and last residue. Where a row states a size, it is once, few, many or the class of an expanded clone; other rows omit it.

CDR3: CASSFGGYGDTEAFF
size: -
V: TRBV7-9

CDR3: CASSFPAGGLSYNEQFF
size: once
V: TRBV27

CDR3: CASSFEQGGYTF
size: -
V: TRBV7-9

CDR3: CASSIVEGPDTQYF
size: -
V: TRBV19

CDR3: CASSYSTPGELFF
size: -
V: TRBV6-5

CDR3: CSVEDSGRGTDTQYF
size: -
V: TRBV29-1

CDR3: CAISESGTNTEAFF
size: -
V: TRBV10-3

CDR3: CASSPEGGAWNEQFF
size: once
V: TRBV9

CDR3: CATSPTGLSGANVLTF
size: -
V: TRBV15

CDR3: CASSRSGVTSTDTQYF
size: once
V: TRBV16

CDR3: CASSLDRVTAYEQYF
size: -
V: TRBV11-2

CDR3: CASSFGGRRNTEAFF
size: -
V: TRBV27

CDR3: CASRQGPYYEQYF
size: -
V: TRBV2

CDR3: CASSVDDGAEAFF
size: once
V: TRBV9

CDR3: CASSLEASIGPTDTQYF
size: once
V: TRBV7-6

CDR3: CASSETLGAYEQYF
size: -
V: TRBV2

CDR3: CASSFGGGTNGYTF
size: -
V: TRBV6-5

CDR3: CASSQRSSFPEQFF
size: few
V: TRBV4-1